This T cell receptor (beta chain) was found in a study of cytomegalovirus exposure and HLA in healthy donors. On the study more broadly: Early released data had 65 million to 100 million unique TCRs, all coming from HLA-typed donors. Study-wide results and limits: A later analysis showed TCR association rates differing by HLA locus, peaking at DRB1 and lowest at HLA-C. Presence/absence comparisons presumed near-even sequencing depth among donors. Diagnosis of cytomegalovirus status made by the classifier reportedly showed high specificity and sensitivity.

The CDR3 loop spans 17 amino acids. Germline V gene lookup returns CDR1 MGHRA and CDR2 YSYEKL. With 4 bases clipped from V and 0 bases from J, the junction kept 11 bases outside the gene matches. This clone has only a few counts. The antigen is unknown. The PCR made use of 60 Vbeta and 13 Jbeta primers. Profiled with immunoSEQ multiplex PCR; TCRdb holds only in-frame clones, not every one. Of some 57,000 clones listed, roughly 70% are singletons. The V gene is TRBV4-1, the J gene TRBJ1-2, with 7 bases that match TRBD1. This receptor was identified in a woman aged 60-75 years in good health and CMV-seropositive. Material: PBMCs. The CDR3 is CASSRGHPGGTNYGYTF. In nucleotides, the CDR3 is TGCGCCAGCAGCCGAGGACACCCAGGGGGGACTAACTATGGCTACACCTTC.